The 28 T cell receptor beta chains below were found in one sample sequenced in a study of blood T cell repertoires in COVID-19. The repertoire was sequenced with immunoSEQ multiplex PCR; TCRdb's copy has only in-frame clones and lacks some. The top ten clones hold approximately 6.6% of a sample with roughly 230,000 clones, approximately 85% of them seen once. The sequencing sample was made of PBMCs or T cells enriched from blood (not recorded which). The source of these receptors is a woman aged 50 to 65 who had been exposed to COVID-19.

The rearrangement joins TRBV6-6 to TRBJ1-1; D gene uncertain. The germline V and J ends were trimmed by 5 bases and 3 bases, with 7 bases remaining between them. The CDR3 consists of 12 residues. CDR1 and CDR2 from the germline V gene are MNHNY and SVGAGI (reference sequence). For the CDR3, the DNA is TGTGCCAGCAGTATCGGGGACACTGAAGCTTTCTTT. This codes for CASSIGDTEAFF.

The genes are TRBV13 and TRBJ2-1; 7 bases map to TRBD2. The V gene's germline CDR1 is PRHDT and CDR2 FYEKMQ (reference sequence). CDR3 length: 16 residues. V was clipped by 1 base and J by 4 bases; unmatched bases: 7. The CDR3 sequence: CASSLEGAGVYNEQFF. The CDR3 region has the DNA TGTGCCAGCAGCTTAGAAGGTGCGGGGGTGTACAATGAGCAGTTCTTC.

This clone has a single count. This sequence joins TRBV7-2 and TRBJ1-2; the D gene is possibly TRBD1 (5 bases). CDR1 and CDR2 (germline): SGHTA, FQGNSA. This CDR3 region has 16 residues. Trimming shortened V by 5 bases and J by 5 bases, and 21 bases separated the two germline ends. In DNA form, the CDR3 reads TGTGCCAGCAGCCCGGCCGGGGGGGTCCTAGGGTATGGCTACACCTTC. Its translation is CASSPAGGVLGYGYTF.

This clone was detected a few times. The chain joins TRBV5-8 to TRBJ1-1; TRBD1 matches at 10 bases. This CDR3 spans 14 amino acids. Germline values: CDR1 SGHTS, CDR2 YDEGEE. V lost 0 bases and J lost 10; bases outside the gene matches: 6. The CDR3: CASSLEGQGRGAFF. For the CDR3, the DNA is TGTGCCAGCAGCTTGGAGGGACAGGGGCGTGGAGCTTTCTTT.

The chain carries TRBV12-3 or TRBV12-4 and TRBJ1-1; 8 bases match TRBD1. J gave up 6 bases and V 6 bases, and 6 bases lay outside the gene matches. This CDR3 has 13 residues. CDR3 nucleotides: TGTGCCAGCAGCCTCCAGGGGGCGTCTGAAGCTTTCTTT. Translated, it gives CASSLQGASEAFF.

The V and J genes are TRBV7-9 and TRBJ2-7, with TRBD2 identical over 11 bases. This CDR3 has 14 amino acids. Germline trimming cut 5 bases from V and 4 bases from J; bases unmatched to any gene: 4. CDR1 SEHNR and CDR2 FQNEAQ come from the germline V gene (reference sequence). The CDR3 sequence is CASSHLAGGYEQYF. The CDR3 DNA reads TGTGCCAGCAGCCACTTAGCGGGGGGGTACGAGCAGTACTTC.

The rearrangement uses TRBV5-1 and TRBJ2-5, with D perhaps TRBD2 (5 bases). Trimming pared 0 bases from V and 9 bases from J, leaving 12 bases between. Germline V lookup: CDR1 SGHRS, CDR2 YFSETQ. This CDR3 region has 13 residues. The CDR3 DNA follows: TGCGCCAGCAGCTTGGTGGGTCCGGGGTCCCAGTACTTC. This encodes CASSLVGPGSQYF.

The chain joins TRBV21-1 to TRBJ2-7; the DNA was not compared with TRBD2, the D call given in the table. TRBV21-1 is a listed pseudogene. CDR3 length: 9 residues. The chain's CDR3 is CASRGLEGF. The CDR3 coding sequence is TGTGCCAGCAGGGGACTGGAGGGCTTC.

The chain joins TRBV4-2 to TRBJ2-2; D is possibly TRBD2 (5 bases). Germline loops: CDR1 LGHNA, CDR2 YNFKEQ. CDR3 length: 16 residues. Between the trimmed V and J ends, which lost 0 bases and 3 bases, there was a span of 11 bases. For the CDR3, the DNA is TGTGCCAGCAGCCAAGAGGAGCTAGCTTACACCGGGGAGCTGTTTTTT. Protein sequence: CASSQEELAYTGELFF.

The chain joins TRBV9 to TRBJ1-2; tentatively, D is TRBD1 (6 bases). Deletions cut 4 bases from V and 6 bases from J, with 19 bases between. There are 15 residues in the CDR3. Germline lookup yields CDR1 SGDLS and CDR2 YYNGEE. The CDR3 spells CASSRRGGQGDGYTF. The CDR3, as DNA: TGTGCCAGCAGCCGTCGGGGGGGACAAGGCGATGGCTACACCTTC.

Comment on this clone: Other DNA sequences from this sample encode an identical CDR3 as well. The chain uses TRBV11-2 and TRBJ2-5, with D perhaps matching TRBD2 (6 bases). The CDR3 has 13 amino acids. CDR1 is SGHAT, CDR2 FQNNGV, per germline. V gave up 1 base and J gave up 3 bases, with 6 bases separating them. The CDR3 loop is CASSLGGEETQYF. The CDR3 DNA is TGTGCCAGCAGCTTAGGGGGGGAAGAGACCCAGTACTTC.

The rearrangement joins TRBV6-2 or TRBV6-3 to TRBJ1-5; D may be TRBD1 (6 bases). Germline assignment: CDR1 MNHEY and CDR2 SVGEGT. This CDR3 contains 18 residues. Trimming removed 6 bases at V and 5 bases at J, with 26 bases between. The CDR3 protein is CASSAHFRQVGLHQPQHF. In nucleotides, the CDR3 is TGTGCCAGCAGCGCCCACTTTCGACAGGTTGGCCTCCATCAGCCCCAGCATTTT.

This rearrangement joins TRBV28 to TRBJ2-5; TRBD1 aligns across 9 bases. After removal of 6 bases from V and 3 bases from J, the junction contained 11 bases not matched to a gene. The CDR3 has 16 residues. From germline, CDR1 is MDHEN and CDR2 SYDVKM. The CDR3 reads CASSRTGGGREETQYF. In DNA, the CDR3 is TGTGCCAGCAGCAGAACAGGGGGCGGCCGGGAAGAGACCCAGTACTTC.

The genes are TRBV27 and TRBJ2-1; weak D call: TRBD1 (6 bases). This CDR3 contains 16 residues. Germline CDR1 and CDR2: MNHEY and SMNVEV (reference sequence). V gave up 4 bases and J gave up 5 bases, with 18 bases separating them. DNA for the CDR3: TGTGCCAGCAGTTCCAATACAGGGTTTGCGGACAATGAGCAGTTCTTC. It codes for CASSSNTGFADNEQFF.

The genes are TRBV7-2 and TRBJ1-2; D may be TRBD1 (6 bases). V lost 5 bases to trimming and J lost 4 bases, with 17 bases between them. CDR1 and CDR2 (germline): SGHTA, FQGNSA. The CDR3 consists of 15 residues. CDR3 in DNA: TGTGCCAGCAGCCAACGGACAGACCCCATCTATGGCTACACCTTC. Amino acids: CASSQRTDPIYGYTF. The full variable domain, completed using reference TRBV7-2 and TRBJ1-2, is GAGVSQSPSNKVTEKGKDVELRCDPISGHTALYWYRQSLGQGLEFLIYFQGNSAPDKSGLPSDRFSAERTGGSVSTLTIQRTQQEDSAVYLCASSQRTDPIYGYTFGSGTRLTVV.

The CDR3 is CASSLGAGALDTQYF. The CDR3 DNA sequence: TGTGCCAGCAGCTTAGGAGCAGGGGCCCTAGATACGCAGTATTTT. The rearrangement links TRBV11-2 to TRBJ2-3, with D possibly matching TRBD1 (6 bases). Per the germline V gene, CDR1 is SGHAT and CDR2 is FQNNGV. V lost 1 base and J 5 bases, leaving 13 bases between the germline ends. CDR3 length: 15 residues.

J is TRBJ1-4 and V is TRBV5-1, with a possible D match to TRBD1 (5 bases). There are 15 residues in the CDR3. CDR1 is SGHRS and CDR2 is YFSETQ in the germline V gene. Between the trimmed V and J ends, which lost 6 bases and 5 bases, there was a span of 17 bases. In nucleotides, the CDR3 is TGCGCCAGCATGGATCCGGGACTAGAGAATGAAAAACTGTTTTTT. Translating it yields CASMDPGLENEKLFF.

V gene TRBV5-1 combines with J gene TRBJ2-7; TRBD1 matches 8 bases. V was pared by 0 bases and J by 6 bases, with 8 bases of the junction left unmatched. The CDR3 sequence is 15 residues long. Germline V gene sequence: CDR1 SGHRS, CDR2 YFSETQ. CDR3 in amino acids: CASSLGTGRKFEQYF. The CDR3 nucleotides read TGCGCCAGCAGCTTGGGGACAGGGAGGAAATTCGAGCAGTACTTC.

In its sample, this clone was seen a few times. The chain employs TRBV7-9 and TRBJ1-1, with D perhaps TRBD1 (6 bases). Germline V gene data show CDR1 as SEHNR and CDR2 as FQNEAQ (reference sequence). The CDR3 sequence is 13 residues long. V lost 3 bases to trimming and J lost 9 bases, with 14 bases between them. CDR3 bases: TGTGCCAGCAGCTTCACAGGGATTAGTCAAGCTTTCTTT. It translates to CASSFTGISQAFF.

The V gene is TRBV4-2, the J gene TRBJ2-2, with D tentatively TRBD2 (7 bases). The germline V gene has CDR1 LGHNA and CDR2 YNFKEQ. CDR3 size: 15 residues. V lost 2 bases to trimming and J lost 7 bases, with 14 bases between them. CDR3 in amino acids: CASSQNRGAGGELFF. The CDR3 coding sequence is TGTGCCAGCAGCCAAAATCGGGGGGCCGGCGGGGAGCTGTTTTTT.

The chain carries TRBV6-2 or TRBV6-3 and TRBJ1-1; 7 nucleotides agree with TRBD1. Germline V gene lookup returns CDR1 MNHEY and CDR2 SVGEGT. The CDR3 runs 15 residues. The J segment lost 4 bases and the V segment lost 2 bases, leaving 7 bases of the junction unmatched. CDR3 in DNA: TGTGCCAGCAGTTACCAACCTACAGGGGTCACTGAAGCTTTCTTT. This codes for CASSYQPTGVTEAFF.

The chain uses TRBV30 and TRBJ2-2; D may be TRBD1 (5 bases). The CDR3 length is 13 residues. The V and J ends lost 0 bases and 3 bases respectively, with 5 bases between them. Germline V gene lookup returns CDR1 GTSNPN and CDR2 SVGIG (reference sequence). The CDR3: CAWSVGDTGELFF. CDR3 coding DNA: TGTGCCTGGAGTGTAGGGGACACCGGGGAGCTGTTTTTT.

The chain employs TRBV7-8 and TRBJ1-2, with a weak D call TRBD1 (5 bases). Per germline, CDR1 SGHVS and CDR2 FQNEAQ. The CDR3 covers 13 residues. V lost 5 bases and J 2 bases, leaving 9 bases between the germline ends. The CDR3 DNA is TGTGCCAGCAGCGGCCGACAGAACTATGGCTACACCTTC. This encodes CASSGRQNYGYTF.

In nucleotides, the CDR3 is TGTGCCAGCAGCTTTAGCTACGAGCAGTACTTC. Its protein product is CASSFSYEQYF. J is TRBJ2-7 and V is TRBV5-6; D unclear. Between the trimmed V and J ends, which lost 2 bases and 3 bases, there was a span of 3 bases. Germline V gene sequence: CDR1 SGHDT, CDR2 YYEEEE. This CDR3 has 11 residues.

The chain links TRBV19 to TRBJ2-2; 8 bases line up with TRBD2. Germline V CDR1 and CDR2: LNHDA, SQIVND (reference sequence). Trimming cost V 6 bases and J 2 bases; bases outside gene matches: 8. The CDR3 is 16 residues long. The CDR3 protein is CASRPGGTLNTGELFF. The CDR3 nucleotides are TGTGCCAGTAGACCGGGAGGGACACTTAACACCGGGGAGCTGTTTTTT.

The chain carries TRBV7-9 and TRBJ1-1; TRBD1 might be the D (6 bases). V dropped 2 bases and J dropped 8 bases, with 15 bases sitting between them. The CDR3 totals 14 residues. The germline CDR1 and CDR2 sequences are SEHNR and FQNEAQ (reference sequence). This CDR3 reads CASSLPITGTEAFF. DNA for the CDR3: TGTGCCAGCAGCTTACCCATCACAGGGACCGAAGCTTTCTTT.

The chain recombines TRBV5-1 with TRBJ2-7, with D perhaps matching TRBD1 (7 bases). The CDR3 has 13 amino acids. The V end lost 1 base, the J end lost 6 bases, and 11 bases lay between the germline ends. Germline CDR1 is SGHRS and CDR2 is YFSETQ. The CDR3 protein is CASSLRQGGEQYF. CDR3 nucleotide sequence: TGCGCCAGCAGCTTGAGGCAGGGGGGCGAGCAGTACTTC.

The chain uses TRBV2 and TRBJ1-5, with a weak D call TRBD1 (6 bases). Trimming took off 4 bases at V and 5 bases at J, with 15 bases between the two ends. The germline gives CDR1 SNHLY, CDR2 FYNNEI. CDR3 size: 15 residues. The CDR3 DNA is TGTGCCAGCAGTGGGGACAAGGGTTTTGATCAGCCCCAGCATTTT. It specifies CASSGDKGFDQPQHF.